The TCR beta chain under discussion was sequenced for a study of T cell responses to AZD1222 COVID-19 vaccine. Points from the study as a whole: There were repertoire samples only from the period after the peak T cell response. Regions 160-218 and 743-854 held dominance among vaccine-associated CD4 TCRs, which spanned spike.

Repertoires were generated with immunoSEQ multiplex PCR, while TCRdb's copy carries only in-frame clones and drops some. The sample holds some 200,000 clones; approximately 94% are singletons and the top ten take around 1.5%. Germline lookup yields CDR1 MDHEN and CDR2 SYDVKM. This CDR3 is built from 14 residues. Trimming shortened V by 6 bases and J by 7 bases, and 16 bases separated the two germline ends. In regard to this clone: Its target is unknown.

The source of this sequence is an adult who received the MenACWY meningococcal vaccine as a control. Sequenced here: peripheral blood, sampled 28 days after the second dose of the MenACWY control vaccine. J is TRBJ1-5 and V is TRBV28; D unresolved. DNA of the CDR3: TGTGCCAGCAGCGGGCACGCCGAGGCACAGCCCCAGCATTTT. Protein: CASSGHAEAQPQHF. Full variable domain (remainder filled in from reference TRBV28 and TRBJ1-5): DVKVTQSSRYLVKRTGEKVFLECVQDMDHENMFWYRQDPGLGLRLIYFSYDVKMKEKGDIPEGYSVSREKKERFSLILESASTNQTSMYLCASSGHAEAQPQHFGDGTRLSIL.